This TCR beta chain was identified in a study of T cell changes during pregnancy in multiple sclerosis (dated by TCRdb to the late 2010s). About the study as a whole: The study examined how the T cell repertoire changed over the course of pregnancy in women with multiple sclerosis.

The protocol used for the library was the immunoSEQ multiplex PCR assay. TCRdb took this table from immuneACCESS and kept in-frame rearrangements with V and J called. Such tables lack part of the clones; where checked against another copy, unresolved V genes explain under half of the gap, and the rest is unexplained. The sample table lists 55,000 to 80,000 clones, approximately 94% of them with a count of one. The top ten hold more than 3% of the sample. Details on this clone: Its antigen remains undetermined. The sample holds no much larger clone one base away, and base qualities are not on file.

Between the V and J ends, shortened by 0 bases and 1 base respectively, the junction contains 11 bases. Including the terminal cysteine and phenylalanine, the CDR3 comprises 16 residues. The DNA shown is the 48-base CDR3, in frame from base 1. CDR1 is given as SGHRS and CDR2 as YFSETQ, both from the germline V gene. The sample here was CD8+ T cells from peripheral blood mononuclear cells, taken in the second trimester of pregnancy. This receptor was obtained from a female donor with multiple sclerosis, enrolled in a pregnancy study. In this chain, TRBV5-1 is recombined with TRBJ2-1; the D gene is possibly TRBD2, with 6 bases matching. The nucleotide sequence is given as TGCGCCAGCAGCTTGGAGGCGGGACGATCCTACAATGAGCAGTTCTTC. This yields the protein CASSLEAGRSYNEQFF.